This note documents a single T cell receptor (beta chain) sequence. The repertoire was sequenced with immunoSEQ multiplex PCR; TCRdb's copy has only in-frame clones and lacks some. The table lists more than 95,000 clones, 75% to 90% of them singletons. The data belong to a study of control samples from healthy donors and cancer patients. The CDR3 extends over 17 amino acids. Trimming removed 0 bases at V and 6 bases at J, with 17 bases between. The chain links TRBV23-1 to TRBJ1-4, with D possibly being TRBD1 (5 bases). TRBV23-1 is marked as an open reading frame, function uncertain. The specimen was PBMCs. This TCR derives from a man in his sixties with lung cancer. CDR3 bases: TGCGCCAGCAGTCAATCACGCCAGGGTCATTCTCATGAAAAACTGTTTTTT. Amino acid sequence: CASSQSRQGHSHEKLFF.